The 18 T cell receptor beta chains in this list originate from one sample, sequenced in a study of identical twins. TCRdb redid the calling of the 5' RACE reads with MiXCR, one entry per CDR3 protein. The table includes about 700,000 distinct CDR3 sequences, 6% to 6.5% detected once. Sequences were obtained from naive T cells sorted from blood. Receptor source: a man aged 18 to 29 in good health.

This rearrangement joins TRBV20-1 to TRBJ2-3; TRBD2 aligns across 13 bases. The length of the CDR3 is 15 residues. Germline V CDR1 and CDR2: DFQATT, SNEGSKA (reference sequence). With 0 bases clipped from V and 6 bases from J, the junction kept 3 bases outside the gene matches. CDR3 in DNA: TGCAGTGCTAGAGAACTAGCGGGAGGGCCGGATACGCAGTATTTT. Translating gives CSARELAGGPDTQYF.

J is TRBJ2-5 and V is TRBV7-9, with 7 bases fitting TRBD1. Germline CDR1 is SEHNR and CDR2 is FQNEAQ (reference sequence). V lost 5 bases and J lost 4; bases outside the gene matches: 13. CDR3 length: 16 residues. CDR3 nucleotides: TGTGCCAGCAGCCTCCTTATGACAGGGAGTGGAGAGACCCAGTACTTC. It translates to CASSLLMTGSGETQYF. Full variable domain (outside the CDR3, taken from reference TRBV7-9 and TRBJ2-5): DTGVSQNPRHKITKRGQNVTFRCDPISEHNRLYWYRQTLGQGPEFLTYFQNEAQLEKSRLLSDRFSAERPKGSFSTLEIQRTEQGDSAMYLCASSLLMTGSGETQYFGPGTRLLVL.

This clonotype was observed a handful of times. The chain links TRBV4-3 to TRBJ2-1; 7 nucleotides agree with TRBD2. Germline V gene lookup returns CDR1 LGHNA and CDR2 YSLEER. This CDR3 has 17 residues. The junction had 14 bases not matched to a gene; V was cut back by 3 bases and J by 6 bases. CDR3 in DNA: TGCGCCAGCAGCCACCGGTGGGTTAGCGGGTCTACCAATGAGCAGTTCTTC. Its translation is CASSHRWVSGSTNEQFF.

This rearrangement joins TRBV25-1 to TRBJ2-7; TRBD1 aligns across 8 bases. After removal of 2 bases from V and 9 bases from J, the junction contained 12 bases not matched to a gene. The CDR3 extends over 15 amino acids. In germline, CDR1 is MGHDK, CDR2 SYGVNS. CDR3 in amino acids: CASSEGGTGVQGQYF. DNA for the CDR3: TGTGCCAGCAGTGAAGGTGGGACAGGTGTTCAGGGGCAGTACTTC.

This clonotype was recorded many times. The V gene is TRBV12-3 or TRBV12-4, the J gene TRBJ2-1, with D possibly called TRBD1 or TRBD2 (5 bases each). The CDR3 loop spans 15 amino acids. V lost 6 bases, J lost 4 bases, and 16 bases lay in between. In DNA, the CDR3 is TGTGCCAGCAGCCGATCTGAGGGGAGATACAATGAGCAGTTCTTC. It encodes CASSRSEGRYNEQFF.

This clonotype has more than one count but fewer than ten. The DNA for the CDR3 is TGTGCCAGCAGCTCAGGGTCCACCCGGGAGACCCAGTACTTC. This translates into CASSSGSTRETQYF. V and J are TRBV7-2 and TRBJ2-5; tentatively, D is TRBD1 (5 bases). Germline V gene lookup returns CDR1 SGHTA and CDR2 FQGNSA. CDR3 length: 14 residues. V was trimmed by 4 bases and J by 5 bases, leaving 14 bases between them.

This clonotype has a handful of counts. The CDR3 DNA follows: TGTGCCAGCAGCCTTAATACGGACACCTTGAACACTGAAGCTTTCTTT. Translated, it gives CASSLNTDTLNTEAFF. The chain is built from TRBV9 and TRBJ1-1; D perhaps matches TRBD1 (5 bases). This CDR3 has 16 amino acids. Trimming took 4 bases from V and 0 from J, leaving 16 bases between them. The V gene's germline CDR1 is SGDLS and CDR2 YYNGEE.

This clonotype turned up a few times. The chain is built from TRBV5-1 and TRBJ2-3; no clear D gene. The V gene's germline CDR1 is SGHRS and CDR2 YFSETQ. Trimming stripped 2 bases from V and 3 bases from J, with 13 bases between. This CDR3 region has 15 residues. CDR3 residues: CASSFQGLVTDTQYF. CDR3 bases: TGCGCCAGCAGCTTTCAAGGGTTGGTGACAGATACGCAGTATTTT. The whole variable domain, remainder taken from reference TRBV5-1 and TRBJ2-3, is KAGVTQTPRYLIKTRGQQVTLSCSPISGHRSVSWYQQTPGQGLQFLFEYFSETQRNKGNFPGRFSGRQFSNSRSEMNVSTLELGDSALYLCASSFQGLVTDTQYFGPGTRLTVL.

This clonotype was detected ten times or more. The chain combines TRBV6-2 or TRBV6-3 with TRBJ2-1, with 13 bases lining up with TRBD2. The CDR3 runs 17 residues. Trimming at V came to 2 bases and at J to 6 bases, leaving 7 bases not matched to a gene. CDR1 is MNHEY, CDR2 SVGEGT, per germline. CDR3 protein: CASSYILAGGPSNEQFF. The CDR3, as DNA: TGTGCCAGCAGTTACATACTAGCGGGAGGGCCAAGCAATGAGCAGTTCTTC.

This clonotype was detected a few times. This sequence joins TRBV7-2 and TRBJ2-5; 9 bases agree with TRBD2. The ends lost 3 bases at V and 4 bases at J; junction bases unmatched: 9. CDR1 and CDR2 from the germline V gene are SGHTA and FQGNSA. The CDR3 runs to 16 residues. The CDR3 protein is CASSLGLAIKGETQYF. CDR3 coding DNA: TGTGCCAGCAGCTTGGGACTAGCAATTAAAGGAGAGACCCAGTACTTC.

This clonotype was seen repeatedly, ten times or more. The chain joins TRBV5-1 to TRBJ2-3; D gene unclear. CDR1 is SGHRS, CDR2 YFSETQ, per germline. Trimming left V 6 bases short and J 4 bases short, with 18 bases between. The CDR3 is 15 residues long. This CDR3 is CASTGLGNRADTQYF. The CDR3 DNA is TGCGCCAGCACCGGCCTGGGGAATCGGGCAGATACGCAGTATTTT.

The V and J genes are TRBV21-1 and TRBJ2-3; the listed D gene, TRBD2, was not tested against the DNA. TRBV21-1 is a listed pseudogene. There are 17 residues in the CDR3. The CDR3: CASSPERGAGTLDTQYF. CDR3 DNA sequence: TGTGCCAGCAGCCCCGAAAGGGGGGCAGGGACCCTCGATACGCAGTATTTT.

This clonotype was counted at least ten times. The chain combines TRBV29-1 with TRBJ2-1; the match to TRBD2 covers 8 bases. The junction had 14 bases not matched to a gene; V was cut back by 0 bases and J by 4 bases. CDR3 length equals 18 residues. Germline-derived CDR1 and CDR2 are SQVTM and ANQGSEA. CDR3 amino acids: CSVEDPIPAREGYNEQFF. The CDR3 region has the DNA TGCAGCGTTGAAGATCCTATCCCCGCACGGGAGGGATACAATGAGCAGTTCTTC.

Many counts were recorded for this clonotype. V and J are TRBV12-3 or TRBV12-4 and TRBJ2-1; unclear D gene. Trimming stripped 6 bases from V and 7 bases from J, with 13 bases between. The CDR3 totals 13 residues. CDR3 region: CASRPGVGNEQFF. CDR3 DNA sequence: TGTGCCAGCAGGCCCGGAGTGGGGAATGAGCAGTTCTTC.

In its sample, this clonotype was seen many times. The chain combines TRBV20-1 with TRBJ2-1; D remains ambiguous. CDR1 is DFQATT and CDR2 is SNEGSKA in the germline V gene (reference sequence). The CDR3 length is 14 residues. The V gene lost 5 bases and the J gene lost 3 bases, with 14 bases spanning the gap. The CDR3 sequence is CSAQDPTSYNEQFF. CDR3 sequence (DNA): TGCAGTGCTCAGGACCCTACAAGCTACAATGAGCAGTTCTTC.

This chain joins TRBV20-1 and TRBJ2-5; 13 nucleotides agree with TRBD2. V gave up 6 bases and J gave up 2 bases; unmatched junction bases: 3. CDR1 DFQATT and CDR2 SNEGSKA come from the germline V gene (reference sequence). CDR3 length: 14 amino acids. Written as DNA, the CDR3 is TGCAGTGCAACGACTAGCGGGGGGCAAGAGACCCAGTACTTC. It translates to CSATTSGGQETQYF.

This clonotype was observed at least ten times. The V gene is TRBV27, the J gene TRBJ1-4, with D maybe TRBD1 (5 bases). The CDR3 loop spans 14 amino acids. V was trimmed by 6 bases and J by 3 bases, leaving 11 bases between them. The germline V gene has CDR1 MNHEY and CDR2 SMNVEV (reference sequence). The CDR3 DNA follows: TGTGCCAGCAGCAATACAGGACCTAATGAAAAACTGTTTTTT. Translation: CASSNTGPNEKLFF. The full variable domain, its missing parts supplied by reference TRBV27 and TRBJ1-4, is EAQVTQNPRYLITVTGKKLTVTCSQNMNHEYMSWYRQDPGLGLRQIYYSMNVEVTDKGDVPEGYKVSRKEKRNFPLILESPSPNQTSLYFCASSNTGPNEKLFFGSGTQLSVL.

In this sample, this clonotype turned up a few times. The chain links TRBV5-1 to TRBJ1-1; D gene ambiguous. The germline V gene encodes CDR1 SGHRS and CDR2 YFSETQ. V lost 0 bases to trimming and J lost 1 base, with 13 bases between them. CDR3 length: 16 amino acids. CDR3 protein: CASSLVGTVANTEAFF. DNA for the CDR3: TGCGCCAGCAGCTTGGTTGGTACAGTTGCGAACACTGAAGCTTTCTTT.